This T cell receptor beta chain was sequenced in a study of T cell repertoires in ileal Crohn's disease. Overall study findings and caveats: Within the first postoperative year, endoscopy came at median about 7.3 months.

On this clone: The antigen is unknown.

Time point described: neoterminal ileum biopsy at postoperative endoscopy, about 6 months after surgery. The CDR3 is 13 amino acids. Germline values: CDR1 SGHRS, CDR2 YFSETQ. V was cut by 4 bases and J by 12 bases, with 16 bases left in between. The assay was immunoSEQ multiplex PCR, and TCRdb's table has in-frame clones only and misses some. The sample has about 7,200 clones, over 60% seen once; the top ten hold 7% to 9%. The V and J genes are TRBV5-1 and TRBJ1-4; D unclear. Sample: ileal tissue. This clonotype was obtained from an adult with Crohn's disease. In nucleotides, the CDR3 is TGCGCCAGCAGCCCACCGAGCCGGGAAGAACTGTTTTTT. The encoded protein is CASSPPSREELFF.